One and the same sample provided the 29 T cell receptor beta chains below, sequenced in a study of blood T cells in healthy people across ages. It was with a sample-barcoded 5' primer and a J-beta primer mix that a second PCR of about 6 to 12 cycles was run. TCRdb recomputed calls from the 5' RACE reads with MiXCR, one row per CDR3 protein. The table includes roughly 680,000 distinct CDR3 sequences, 40% to 65% detected once. Sequenced: blood. Source of these receptors: a woman older than 75 in good health.

This clonotype has at least ten counts. The chain couples TRBV6-2 or TRBV6-3 to TRBJ2-1; the D call may be TRBD1 or TRBD2 (5 bases each). Germline CDR1 reads MNHEY; CDR2 reads SVGEGT. CDR3 length: 14 amino acids. V gave up 2 bases and J gave up 2 bases, with 7 bases separating them. Here the CDR3 DNA reads TGTGCCAGCAGTTACGAGGGGACCTACAATGAGCAGTTCTTC. Its protein is CASSYEGTYNEQFF.

The chain employs TRBV4-3 and TRBJ2-7, with TRBD2 as a possible D gene (5 bases). The tail of the sequence fits TRBJ2-5 better, so the J call may be wrong. Germline CDR1 and CDR2: LGHNA and YSLEER. CDR3 length: 13 amino acids. DNA of the CDR3: TGCGCCAGCAGCCAAGGGGAGTCGGAGACCCAGTACTTC. It specifies CASSQGESETQYF.

This clonotype has at least ten counts. This rearrangement joins TRBV29-1 to TRBJ1-1; no definite D call. The CDR3 consists of 10 residues. Germline-derived CDR1 and CDR2 are SQVTM and ANQGSEA. V was pared by 4 bases and J by 3 bases, with 3 bases between. This CDR3 reads CSVVYTEAFF. The DNA of the CDR3 is TGCAGCGTTGTTTACACTGAAGCTTTCTTT.

V is TRBV11-2 and J is TRBJ2-5, with TRBD2 matching over 10 bases. The end of the DNA fits TRBJ2-7 better, so the J call may be wrong. CDR3 length equals 14 residues. Germline lookup yields CDR1 SGHAT and CDR2 FQNNGV. Here the CDR3 DNA reads TGTGCCAGCAGGCTGGGACTAGCGAATTACGAGCAGTACTTC. The encoded protein is CASRLGLANYEQYF.

V gene TRBV5-1 combines with J gene TRBJ2-7, with TRBD1 identical over 10 bases. Germline-derived CDR1 and CDR2 are SGHRS and YFSETQ. The V gene end was trimmed by 4 bases and the J gene end by 1 base; junction bases not matched to a gene: 5. The CDR3 is made up of 15 amino acids. The CDR3 DNA reads TGCGCCAGCAGCCCGGGGGACAGGGGATCCTACGAGCAGTACTTC. It codes for CASSPGDRGSYEQYF. Together with reference TRBV5-1 and TRBJ2-7, the CDR3 gives the full variable domain: KAGVTQTPRYLIKTRGQQVTLSCSPISGHRSVSWYQQTPGQGLQFLFEYFSETQRNKGNFPGRFSGRQFSNSRSEMNVSTLELGDSALYLCASSPGDRGSYEQYFGPGTRLTVT.

This clonotype was seen at least ten times. The V gene is TRBV2, the J gene TRBJ1-4; TRBD1 matches 9 bases. The germline V gene has CDR1 SNHLY and CDR2 FYNNEI. The CDR3 sequence is 12 residues long. V shed 7 bases and J 8 bases; nucleotides not matched to a gene: 2. The CDR3 DNA follows: TGTGCCAGCAACAGGGGGCGGGAAAAACTGTTTTTT. Its translation: CASNRGREKLFF.

This sequence joins TRBV10-3 and TRBJ2-2, with 7 positions matching TRBD2. Germline CDR1 reads ENHRY; CDR2 reads SYGVKD. The V segment lost 7 bases and the J segment 2 bases; nucleotides outside the gene matches: 4. This CDR3 is 14 amino acids long. The DNA of the CDR3 is TGTGCCATCAAACTAGCGACAAACACCGGGGAGCTGTTTTTT. As protein: CAIKLATNTGELFF.

The sample holds many counts of this clonotype. The chain employs TRBV7-9 and TRBJ1-6; no clear D gene. The germline CDR1 and CDR2 sequences are SEHNR and FQNEAQ (reference sequence). Trimming shortened V by 3 bases and J by 7 bases, and 10 bases separated the two germline ends. CDR3 length: 14 residues. CDR3 sequence: CASSFSTVNSPLHF. CDR3 coding DNA: TGTGCCAGCAGCTTTAGTACAGTCAATTCACCCCTCCACTTT.

This clonotype was seen at least ten times. V gene TRBV2 combines with J gene TRBJ2-1; the match to TRBD2 covers 10 bases. V was pared by 9 bases and J by 3 bases, with 5 bases of the junction left unmatched. The CDR3 has 14 residues. CDR1 and CDR2 (germline): SNHLY, FYNNEI. CDR3 sequence (DNA): TGTGCCAGAACACTAGCGGGGAGCTACAATGAGCAGTTCTTC. Amino acids: CARTLAGSYNEQFF.

The genes are TRBV27 and TRBJ2-5; D might be TRBD2 (6 bases). The CDR3 has 13 amino acids. CDR1 is MNHEY and CDR2 is SMNVEV in the germline V gene (reference sequence). V was trimmed by 8 bases and J by 11 bases, leaving 21 bases between them. The CDR3 sequence is CASRREGTRKQYF. The CDR3 DNA reads as TGTGCCAGCCGACGAGAGGGGACTCGGAAGCAGTACTTC.

This chain joins TRBV2 and TRBJ2-7, with a possible D match to TRBD2 (6 bases). V lost 4 bases and J lost 0, with 13 bases in between. The germline gives CDR1 SNHLY, CDR2 FYNNEI. This CDR3 is 15 amino acids long. The chain's CDR3 is CASSGAGRSSYEQYF. The CDR3 coding sequence is TGTGCCAGCAGTGGGGCGGGACGGAGCTCCTACGAGCAGTACTTC.

A remark on this clonotype: A much larger clone lies one base from this, so it may be a read error. The chain is built from TRBV12-3 or TRBV12-4 and TRBJ2-5; D gene uncertain. The length of the CDR3 is 16 residues. The V end was cut by 0 bases, the J end by 5 bases, with 16 bases between. CDR3 loop: CASSLAAGSRWETQYF. In DNA form, the CDR3 reads TGTGCCAGCAGTTTAGCGGCTGGGTCCCGGTGGGAGACCCAGTACTTC.

About this clonotype: A clone one base away is much larger, so this may be a read error. V usage is TRBV10-3 and J usage is TRBJ1-5, with D possibly being TRBD1 (5 bases). The CDR3 consists of 13 residues. CDR1 is ENHRY and CDR2 is SYGVKD in the germline V gene. The V and J ends lost 4 bases and 5 bases respectively, with 9 bases between them. The CDR3 is CAISAGSDQPQHF. For the CDR3, the DNA is TGTGCCATCAGTGCAGGGTCCGATCAGCCCCAGCATTTT.

This clonotype appeared many times. V is TRBV20-1 and J is TRBJ2-3, with D perhaps matching TRBD2 (5 bases). V was shortened by 0 bases and J by 6 bases, with 13 bases between the two germline ends. Germline lookup yields CDR1 DFQATT and CDR2 SNEGSKA (reference sequence). CDR3 length equals 14 residues. The CDR3 spells CSARDQRSADTQYF. CDR3 coding DNA: TGCAGTGCTAGAGATCAGCGGAGCGCGGATACGCAGTATTTT.

This clonotype was counted many times. The chain has TRBV28 and TRBJ2-5, with D uncertain. CDR1 and CDR2 (germline): MDHEN, SYDVKM. The V end lost 10 bases, the J end lost 7 bases, and 19 bases lay between the germline ends. The CDR3 runs to 13 residues. CDR3 nucleotides: TGTGCCACGTACGACTCCGCGATTAGGACCCAGTACTTC. It specifies CATYDSAIRTQYF.

There are many counts of this clonotype. This sequence joins TRBV6-6 and TRBJ1-5; TRBD1 is a possible D gene (6 bases). Germline V gene lookup returns CDR1 MNHNY and CDR2 SVGAGI (reference sequence). This CDR3 is 16 amino acids long. V dropped 5 bases and J dropped 4 bases, with 18 bases sitting between them. CDR3 sequence reads: CASSVMVGTNNQPQHF. DNA of the CDR3: TGTGCCAGCAGTGTGATGGTCGGGACAAATAATCAGCCCCAGCATTTT.

Notes on this clonotype: A read error may be the cause here, since a much bigger clone is one base away. CDR3 coding DNA: TGTGCCAGCAGCCCTATTGCTGCGGGGGACAATGAGCAGTTCTTC. This gives the protein CASSPIAAGDNEQFF. The chain employs TRBV6-6 and TRBJ2-1; 7 nucleotides match TRBD2. CDR3 length: 15 amino acids. The germline V gene encodes CDR1 MNHNY and CDR2 SVGAGI (reference sequence). V gave up 6 bases and J gave up 5 bases; unmatched junction bases: 10.

V gene TRBV4-3 combines with J gene TRBJ2-1, with TRBD1 identical over 9 bases. Germline assignment: CDR1 LGHNA and CDR2 YSLEER. After removal of 1 base from V and 3 bases from J, the junction contained 4 bases not matched to a gene. This CDR3 spans 16 amino acids. CDR3 loop: CASSQAGQGNYNEQFF. CDR3 nucleotides: TGCGCCAGCAGCCAAGCGGGACAGGGCAACTACAATGAGCAGTTCTTC.

Many counts were recorded for this clonotype. The genes are TRBV20-1 and TRBJ2-1, with D unresolved. Trimming stripped 3 bases from V and 2 bases from J, with 14 bases between. The germline V gene has CDR1 DFQATT and CDR2 SNEGSKA (reference sequence). The CDR3 length is 15 residues. In DNA form, the CDR3 reads TGCAGTGCTAGCGACGCCGGGCTAGCCTACAATGAGCAGTTCTTC. Amino acids: CSASDAGLAYNEQFF.

The chain uses TRBV5-1 and TRBJ2-3, with TRBD2 identical over 8 bases. The CDR3 runs 15 residues. The V segment lost 2 bases and the J segment 3 bases; nucleotides outside the gene matches: 5. From germline, CDR1 is SGHRS and CDR2 YFSETQ. The CDR3 DNA reads as TGCGCCAGCAGCTTCCGGGGGGGAAATACAGATACGCAGTATTTT. Translation: CASSFRGGNTDTQYF.

The chain employs TRBV5-1 and TRBJ2-6; D unresolved. The V gene lost 1 base and the J gene lost 6 bases, with 5 bases spanning the gap. The CDR3 is 13 residues long. Germline assignment: CDR1 SGHRS and CDR2 YFSETQ. The CDR3 DNA reads as TGCGCCAGCAGCTTGCTAGAGGCCAACGTCCTGACTTTC. Residues: CASSLLEANVLTF.

This rearrangement joins TRBV27 to TRBJ2-5; D not certain. Germline-derived CDR1 and CDR2 are MNHEY and SMNVEV (reference sequence). V lost 4 bases and J lost 11, with 17 bases in between. The CDR3 is 13 amino acids. The CDR3 protein is CASSYPGLSRQYF. CDR3 bases: TGTGCCAGCAGTTATCCGGGCCTTTCGAGGCAGTACTTC.

The chain has TRBV7-2 and TRBJ2-5; perhaps TRBD2 as D (5 bases). CDR1 is SGHTA and CDR2 is FQGNSA in the germline V gene. V lost 1 base to trimming and J lost 11 bases, with 14 bases between them. The CDR3 extends over 13 amino acids. CDR3 sequence reads: CASSLDLPREQYF. For the CDR3, the DNA is TGTGCCAGCAGCTTAGACCTCCCTAGGGAGCAGTACTTC.

In its sample, this clonotype was seen a few times. This chain connects TRBV5-1 to TRBJ1-1; D is undetermined. Per the germline V gene, CDR1 is SGHRS and CDR2 is YFSETQ. Trimming left V 3 bases short and J 6 bases short, with 9 bases between. This CDR3 spans 12 amino acids. The CDR3 sequence is CASSYRSSEAFF. DNA for the CDR3: TGCGCCAGCAGCTACCGGTCCTCTGAAGCTTTCTTT.

This clonotype was counted between two and nine times. The chain carries TRBV25-1 and TRBJ2-7, with unresolved D. Between the trimmed V and J ends, which lost 2 bases and 4 bases, there was a span of 12 bases. CDR1 is MGHDK and CDR2 is SYGVNS in the germline V gene. This CDR3 has 14 amino acids. CDR3 region: CASSEQFKGYEQYF. The CDR3 DNA reads TGTGCCAGCAGTGAACAATTTAAGGGTTACGAGCAGTACTTC.

There are many counts of this clonotype. The genes are TRBV20-1 and TRBJ2-1, with TRBD1 as a possible D gene (6 bases). V lost 3 bases and J lost 3, with 21 bases in between. Germline V lookup: CDR1 DFQATT, CDR2 SNEGSKA (reference sequence). This CDR3 contains 17 residues. The CDR3 here is CSASRQGWSGSYNEQFF. In DNA form, the CDR3 reads TGCAGTGCTAGCAGGCAGGGGTGGTCGGGCAGCTACAATGAGCAGTTCTTC.

This clonotype came up many times. This sequence joins TRBV11-2 and TRBJ2-1, with 10 bases matching TRBD2. CDR1 SGHAT and CDR2 FQNNGV come from the germline V gene. The CDR3 runs to 14 residues. V lost 5 bases to trimming and J lost 7 bases; unmatched junction nucleotides: 5. Here the CDR3 DNA reads TGTGCCAGCAGCCAGACTAGCGGGTGGAATGAGCAGTTCTTC. This gives the protein CASSQTSGWNEQFF.

This clonotype was observed a handful of times. V gene TRBV27 combines with J gene TRBJ2-3, with D perhaps matching TRBD2 (6 bases). The CDR3 has 15 residues. Germline values: CDR1 MNHEY, CDR2 SMNVEV (reference sequence). Trimming took off 7 bases at V and 0 bases at J, with 14 bases between the two ends. DNA of the CDR3: TGTGCCAGCAATTCGGCACGGGGGAGCACAGATACGCAGTATTTT. Amino acid sequence: CASNSARGSTDTQYF.

This clonotype was counted only a few times. CDR3 region: CASSRRTGSRYNEQFF. CDR3 DNA sequence: TGTGCCAGCAGCCGACGAACAGGGAGTAGGTACAATGAGCAGTTCTTC. The V call is TRBV14, the J call TRBJ2-1, with D maybe TRBD1 (6 bases). The CDR3 runs to 16 residues. V gave up 4 bases and J gave up 4 bases, with 17 bases separating them. Germline V gene sequence: CDR1 SGHDN, CDR2 FVKESK.